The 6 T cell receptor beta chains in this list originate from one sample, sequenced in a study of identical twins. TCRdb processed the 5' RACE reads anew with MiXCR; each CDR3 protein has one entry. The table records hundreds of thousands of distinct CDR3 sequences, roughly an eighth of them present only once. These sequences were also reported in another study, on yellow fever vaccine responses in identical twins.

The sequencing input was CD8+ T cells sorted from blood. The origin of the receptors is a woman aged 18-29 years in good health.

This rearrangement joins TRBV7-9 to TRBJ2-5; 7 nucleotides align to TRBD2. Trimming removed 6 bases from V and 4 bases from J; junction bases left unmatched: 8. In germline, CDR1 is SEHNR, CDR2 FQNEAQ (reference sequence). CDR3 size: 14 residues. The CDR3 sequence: CASSRTTSTETQYF. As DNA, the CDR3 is TGTGCCAGCAGTCGTACGACTAGCACAGAGACCCAGTACTTC.

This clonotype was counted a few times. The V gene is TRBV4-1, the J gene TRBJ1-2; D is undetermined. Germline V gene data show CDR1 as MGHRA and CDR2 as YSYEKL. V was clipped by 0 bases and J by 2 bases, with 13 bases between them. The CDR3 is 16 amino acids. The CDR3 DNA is TGCGCCAGCAGCCAAGAAGTCAGGACGACAAACTATGGCTACACCTTC. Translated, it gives CASSQEVRTTNYGYTF.

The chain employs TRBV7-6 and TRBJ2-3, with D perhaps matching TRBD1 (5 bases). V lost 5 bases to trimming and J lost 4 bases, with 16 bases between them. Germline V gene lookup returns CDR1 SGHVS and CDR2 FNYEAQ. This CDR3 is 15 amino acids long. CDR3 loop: CASSLAGWGADTQYF. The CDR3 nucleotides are TGTGCCAGCAGCCTGGCAGGGTGGGGCGCAGATACGCAGTATTTT. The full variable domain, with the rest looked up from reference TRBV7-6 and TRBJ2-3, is GAGVSQSPRYKVTKRGQDVALRCDPISGHVSLYWYRQALGQGPEFLTYFNYEAQQDKSGLPNDRFSAERPEGSISTLTIQRTEQRDSAMYRCASSLAGWGADTQYFGPGTRLTVL.

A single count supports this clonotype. CDR3 sequence reads: CASTEREFGKNIQYF. The DNA of the CDR3 is TGTGCCAGCACCGAGCGGGAGTTTGGCAAAAACATTCAGTACTTC. The chain has TRBV6-1 and TRBJ2-4, with 8 bases fitting TRBD2. V lost 7 bases to trimming and J lost 3 bases; unmatched junction nucleotides: 8. CDR3 length: 15 amino acids. Germline V gene sequence: CDR1 MNHNS, CDR2 SASEGT.

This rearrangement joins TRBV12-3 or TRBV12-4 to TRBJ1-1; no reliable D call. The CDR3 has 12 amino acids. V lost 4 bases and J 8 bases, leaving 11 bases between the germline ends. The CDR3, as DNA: TGTGCCAGCAGTTGGGCGGAAACAGAAGCTTTCTTT. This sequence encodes CASSWAETEAFF.

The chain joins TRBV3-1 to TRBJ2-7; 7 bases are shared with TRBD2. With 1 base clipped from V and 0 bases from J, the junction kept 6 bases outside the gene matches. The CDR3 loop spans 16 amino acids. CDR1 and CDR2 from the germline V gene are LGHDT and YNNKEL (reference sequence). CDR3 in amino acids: CASSQGLALLSYEQYV. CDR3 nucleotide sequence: TGTGCCAGCAGCCAAGGACTAGCCCTTCTCTCCTACGAGCAGTACGTC.